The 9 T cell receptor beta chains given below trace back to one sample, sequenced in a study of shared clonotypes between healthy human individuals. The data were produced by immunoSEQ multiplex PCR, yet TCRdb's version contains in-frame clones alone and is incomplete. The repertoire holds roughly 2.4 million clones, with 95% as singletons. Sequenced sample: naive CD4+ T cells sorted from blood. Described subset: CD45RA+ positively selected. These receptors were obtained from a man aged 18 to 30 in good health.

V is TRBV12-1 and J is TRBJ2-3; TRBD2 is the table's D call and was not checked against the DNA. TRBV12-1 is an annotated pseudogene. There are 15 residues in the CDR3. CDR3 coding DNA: TGTGCCAGCAGCCCCCCCGCCACTAGCACAGATACGCAGTATTTT. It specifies CASSPPATSTDTQYF.

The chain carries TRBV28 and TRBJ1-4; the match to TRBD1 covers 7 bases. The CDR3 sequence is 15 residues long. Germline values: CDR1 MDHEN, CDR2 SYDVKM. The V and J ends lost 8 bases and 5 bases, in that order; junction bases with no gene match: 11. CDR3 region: CASGSPGGYNEKLFF. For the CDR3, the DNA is TGTGCCAGCGGATCGCCAGGGGGATACAATGAAAAACTGTTTTTT. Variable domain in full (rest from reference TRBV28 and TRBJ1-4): DVKVTQSSRYLVKRTGEKVFLECVQDMDHENMFWYRQDPGLGLRLIYFSYDVKMKEKGDIPEGYSVSREKKERFSLILESASTNQTSMYLCASGSPGGYNEKLFFGSGTQLSVL.

The CDR3 DNA sequence: TGTGCCAGCAGTATCCTAGCGGGAGGGCCGAGGGAGACCCAGTACTTC. Protein: CASSILAGGPRETQYF. The rearrangement links TRBV2 to TRBJ2-5; 12 bases are a match to TRBD2. CDR3 length equals 16 residues. Germline V gene sequence: CDR1 SNHLY, CDR2 FYNNEI. Trimming cost V 5 bases and J 5 bases; bases outside gene matches: 9.

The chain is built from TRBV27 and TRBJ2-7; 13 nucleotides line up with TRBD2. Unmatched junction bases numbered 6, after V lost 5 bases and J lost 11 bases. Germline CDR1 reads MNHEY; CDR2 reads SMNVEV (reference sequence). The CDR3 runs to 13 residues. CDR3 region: CASSTSGRDREYF. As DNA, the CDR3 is TGTGCCAGCAGTACTAGCGGGAGGGACAGGGAGTACTTC.

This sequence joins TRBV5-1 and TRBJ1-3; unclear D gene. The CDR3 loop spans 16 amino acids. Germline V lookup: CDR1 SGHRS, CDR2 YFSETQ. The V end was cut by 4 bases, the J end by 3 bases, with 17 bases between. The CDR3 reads CASSPRNLGSGNTIYF. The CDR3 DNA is TGCGCCAGCAGCCCCCGGAACCTCGGGAGTGGAAACACCATATATTTT.

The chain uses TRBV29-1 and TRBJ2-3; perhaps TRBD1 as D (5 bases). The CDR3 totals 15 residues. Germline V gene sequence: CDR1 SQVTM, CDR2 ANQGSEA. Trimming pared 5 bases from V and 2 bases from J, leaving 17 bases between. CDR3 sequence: CSVTSGYWDTDTQYF. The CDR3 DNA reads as TGCAGCGTTACCTCAGGGTATTGGGACACAGATACGCAGTATTTT.

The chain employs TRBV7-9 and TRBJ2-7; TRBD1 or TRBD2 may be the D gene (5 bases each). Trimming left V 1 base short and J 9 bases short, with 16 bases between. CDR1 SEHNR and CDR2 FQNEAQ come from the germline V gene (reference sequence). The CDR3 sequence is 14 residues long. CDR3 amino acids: CASSLGPGTFGQYF. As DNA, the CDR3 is TGTGCCAGCAGCTTAGGTCCGGGGACCTTTGGGCAGTACTTC.

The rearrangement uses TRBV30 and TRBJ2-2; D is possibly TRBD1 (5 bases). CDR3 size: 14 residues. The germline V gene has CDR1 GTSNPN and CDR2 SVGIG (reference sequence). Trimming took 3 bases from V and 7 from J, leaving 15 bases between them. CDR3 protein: CAWSRVGVGGELFF. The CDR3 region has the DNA TGTGCCTGGAGCCGGGTAGGGGTTGGCGGGGAGCTGTTTTTT. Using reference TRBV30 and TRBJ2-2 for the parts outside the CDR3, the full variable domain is SQTIHQWPATLVQPVGSPLSLECTVEGTSNPNLYWYRQAAGRGLQLLFYSVGIGQISSEVPQNLSASRPQDRQFILSSKKLLLSDSGFYLCAWSRVGVGGELFFGEGSRLTVL.

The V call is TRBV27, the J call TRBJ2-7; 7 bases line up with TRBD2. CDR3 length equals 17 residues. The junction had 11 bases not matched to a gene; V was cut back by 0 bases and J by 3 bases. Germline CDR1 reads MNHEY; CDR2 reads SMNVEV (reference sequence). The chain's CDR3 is CASSLSIGGSGNYEQYF. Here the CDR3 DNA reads TGTGCCAGCAGTTTATCGATTGGCGGGAGTGGGAACTACGAGCAGTACTTC.